The rows below give T cell receptor beta chains drawn from one sample of a study of PD-L1 blockade in urothelial cancer. The method was immunoSEQ multiplex PCR; TCRdb's version includes in-frame clones alone and lacks a portion of them. Seen here are about 70,000 clones, roughly 80% observed once, and the top ten hold 4.7%. Sequences were derived from PBMCs, sampled around atezolizumab (anti-PD-L1) treatment. The receptors were sampled from a man in his 70s with urothelial cancer. The CDR3 runs from the conserved cysteine through the conserved F or W. A D gene is named only where the DNA matches it firmly. Part of the rows lack a size; the others show once, few, many or a class for expanded clones.

d_call	v_call	clone_size	j_call	cdr3_aa	cdr3_nt
.	TRBV5-5	.	TRBJ1-5	CASSLFQASNQPQHF	TGTGCCAGCAGCTTGTTCCAGGCTAGCAATCAGCCCCAGCATTTT
TRBD1	TRBV6-5	.	TRBJ2-7	CASSYSKQGAYEQYF	TGTGCCAGCAGTTACTCGAAGCAGGGGGCCTACGAGCAGTACTTC
TRBD1	TRBV6-1	.	TRBJ1-3	CASSEQGAGNTIYF	TGTGCCAGCAGTGAACAGGGGGCCGGAAACACCATATATTTT
TRBD1	TRBV11-2	.	TRBJ2-1	CASSGTVNEQFF	TGTGCCAGCAGCGGGACAGTGAATGAGCAGTTCTTC
TRBD2	TRBV28	.	TRBJ2-2	CASSSPLSGKATGELFF	TGTGCCAGCAGTTCCCCCCTTAGCGGGAAGGCGACCGGGGAGCTGTTTTTT
TRBD1	TRBV28	.	TRBJ2-3	CASSSLWTGRADTQYF	TGTGCCAGCAGTTCCCTCTGGACAGGGAGAGCAGATACGCAGTATTTT
.	TRBV9	.	TRBJ2-3	CASSVESGPPGDTQYF	TGTGCCAGCAGCGTAGAAAGCGGCCCCCCCGGGGATACGCAGTATTTT
TRBD1	TRBV28	.	TRBJ1-2	CASTFRTGDGYTF	TGTGCCAGCACCTTCAGGACAGGGGATGGCTACACCTTC
TRBD2	TRBV2	.	TRBJ2-3	CASSESLTSGRVGTQYF	TGTGCCAGCAGTGAAAGTCTAACTAGCGGGAGGGTAGGTACGCAGTATTTT
TRBD1	TRBV28	.	TRBJ2-3	CASSPGQGVTQYF	TGTGCCAGCAGCCCGGGACAGGGCGTTACGCAGTATTTT
.	TRBV9	once	TRBJ2-3	CASSLFSGSTDTQYF	TGTGCCAGCAGCTTGTTTAGCGGAAGCACAGATACGCAGTATTTT
TRBD1	TRBV2	.	TRBJ1-1	CASSVTGETEAFF	TGTGCCAGCAGTGTAACAGGGGAGACTGAAGCTTTCTTT
.	TRBV29-1	.	TRBJ1-3	CSVEDDIQGSSGRDTIYF	TGCAGCGTTGAAGATGATATACAGGGAAGTTCGGGTCGAGACACCATATATTTT
.	TRBV18	.	TRBJ1-1	CASSPSIENTEAFF	TGTGCCAGCTCACCATCCATAGAGAACACTGAAGCTTTCTTT
.	TRBV9	.	TRBJ2-7	CASSPEGRSYEQYF	TGTGCCAGCAGCCCGGAGGGGAGGTCCTACGAGCAGTACTTC
.	TRBV15	.	TRBJ2-1	CATSRDRLAYNEQFF	TGTGCCACCAGCAGAGATAGGCTAGCCTACAATGAGCAGTTCTTC
TRBD1	TRBV9	.	TRBJ2-5	CASSVGTGGLGETQYF	TGTGCCAGCAGCGTAGGTACAGGGGGCCTTGGAGAGACCCAGTACTTC
TRBD1	TRBV28	.	TRBJ1-4	CASSSPRQGPATNEKLFF	TGTGCCAGCAGTTCTCCCAGACAGGGACCTGCAACTAATGAAAAACTGTTTTTT
.	TRBV5-1	.	TRBJ2-5	CASSSGQTPTKETQYF	TGCGCCAGCAGCTCCGGACAGACACCTACGAAAGAGACCCAGTACTTC
.	TRBV6-6	.	TRBJ1-1	CASSYQGALSTEAFF	TGTGCCAGCAGTTATCAGGGTGCCTTGAGCACTGAAGCTTTCTTT
.	TRBV10-1	.	TRBJ1-1	CASSEEGNTEAFF	TGCGCCAGCAGTGAGGAGGGGAACACTGAAGCTTTCTTT
TRBD1	TRBV28	.	TRBJ2-2	CASSLRTGNTGELFF	TGTGCCAGCAGTTTACGGACAGGGAACACCGGGGAGCTGTTTTTT
TRBD2	TRBV27	.	TRBJ2-2	CASSKREAGAGELFF	TGTGCCAGCAGTAAGCGGGAGGCGGGGGCCGGGGAGCTGTTTTTT
TRBD1	TRBV5-4	.	TRBJ2-5	CASSLRQGETQYF	TGTGCCAGCAGCTTACGACAGGGGGAGACCCAGTACTTC
.	TRBV29-1	once	TRBJ1-1	CSTSSGGTQAFF	TGCAGCACCTCATCCGGGGGGACACAAGCTTTCTTT
.	TRBV28	once	TRBJ2-7	CASSSGGRFITYEQYF	TGTGCCAGCAGTTCCGGAGGACGTTTCATTACCTACGAGCAGTACTTC
.	TRBV29-1	.	TRBJ2-3	CSVGSNTDTQYF	TGCAGCGTTGGGAGCAACACAGATACGCAGTATTTT
.	TRBV21-1	.	TRBJ2-3	CASSKAIAGRTDTQYF	TGTGCCAGCAGCAAAGCGATAGCGGGGCGCACAGATACGCAGTATTTT